This T cell receptor (beta chain) was captured in a study of control samples from healthy donors and cancer patients. Only in-frame clones appear in the TCRdb table, and some are missing; sequencing was by immunoSEQ multiplex PCR. The table records around 100,000 clones, around 88% of them present only once. The CDR3 spans 14 residues. Germline CDR1 is MNHEY and CDR2 is SVGAGI. Deletions cut 4 bases from V and 4 bases from J, with 11 bases between. Sequences were obtained from blood. This TCR came from a man under 40 in good health. This chain connects TRBV6-5 to TRBJ2-1, with D tentatively TRBD2 (5 bases). Here the CDR3 DNA reads TGTGCCAGCAGTTCTCCTAGCAGTTACAATGAGCAGTTCTTC. Amino acid sequence: CASSSPSSYNEQFF.